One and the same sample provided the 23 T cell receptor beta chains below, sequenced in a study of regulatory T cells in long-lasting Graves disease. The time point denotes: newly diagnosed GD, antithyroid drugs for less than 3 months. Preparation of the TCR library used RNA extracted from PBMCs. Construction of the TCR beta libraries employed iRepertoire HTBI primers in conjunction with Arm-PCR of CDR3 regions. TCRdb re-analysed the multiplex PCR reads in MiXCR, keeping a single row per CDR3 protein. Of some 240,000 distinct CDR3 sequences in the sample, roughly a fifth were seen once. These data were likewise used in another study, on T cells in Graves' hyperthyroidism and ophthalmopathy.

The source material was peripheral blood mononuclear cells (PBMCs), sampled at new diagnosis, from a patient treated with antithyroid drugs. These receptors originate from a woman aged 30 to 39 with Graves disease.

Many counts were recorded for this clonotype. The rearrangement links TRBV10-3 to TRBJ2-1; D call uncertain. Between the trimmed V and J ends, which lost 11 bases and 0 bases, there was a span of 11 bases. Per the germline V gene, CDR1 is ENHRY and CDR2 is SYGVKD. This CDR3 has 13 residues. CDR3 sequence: CAPNPPSYNEQFF. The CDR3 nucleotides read TGTGCCCCAAACCCCCCCTCCTACAATGAGCAGTTCTTC.

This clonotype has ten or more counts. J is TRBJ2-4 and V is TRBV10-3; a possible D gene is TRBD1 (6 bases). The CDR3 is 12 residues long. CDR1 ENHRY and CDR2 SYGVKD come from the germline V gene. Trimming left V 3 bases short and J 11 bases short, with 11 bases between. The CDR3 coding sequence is TGTGCCATCAGTGAAGGGGGACATGTTCAGTACTTC. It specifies CAISEGGHVQYF.

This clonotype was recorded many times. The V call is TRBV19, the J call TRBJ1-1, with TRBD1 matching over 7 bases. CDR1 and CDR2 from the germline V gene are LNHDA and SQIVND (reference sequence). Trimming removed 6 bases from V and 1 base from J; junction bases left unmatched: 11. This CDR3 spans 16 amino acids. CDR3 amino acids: CASRTPGQTGNTEAFF. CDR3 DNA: TGTGCCAGTAGAACCCCGGGACAGACAGGGAACACTGAAGCTTTCTTT.

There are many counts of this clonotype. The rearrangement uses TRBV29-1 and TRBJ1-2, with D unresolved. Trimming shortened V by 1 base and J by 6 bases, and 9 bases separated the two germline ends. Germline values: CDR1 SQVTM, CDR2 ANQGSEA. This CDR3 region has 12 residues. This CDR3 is CSVEGGADGYTF. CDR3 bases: TGCAGCGTTGAAGGCGGCGCGGATGGCTACACCTTC.

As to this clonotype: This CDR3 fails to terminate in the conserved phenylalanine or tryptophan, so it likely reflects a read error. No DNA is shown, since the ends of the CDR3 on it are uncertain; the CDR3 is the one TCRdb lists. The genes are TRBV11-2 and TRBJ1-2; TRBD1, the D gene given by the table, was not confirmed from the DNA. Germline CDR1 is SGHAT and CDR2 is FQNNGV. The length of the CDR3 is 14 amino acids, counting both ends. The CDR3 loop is CASSATTGGYGCTV.

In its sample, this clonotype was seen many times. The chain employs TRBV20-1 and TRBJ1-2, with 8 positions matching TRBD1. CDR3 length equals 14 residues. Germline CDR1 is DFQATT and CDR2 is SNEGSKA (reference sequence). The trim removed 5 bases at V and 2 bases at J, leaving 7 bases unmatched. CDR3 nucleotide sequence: TGCAGTGCTGAGACAGGGGCCGGGAACTATGGCTACACCTTC. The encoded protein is CSAETGAGNYGYTF.

The CDR3 protein is CASTDPTDQPQHF. The CDR3 DNA is TGTGCCAGCACCGACCCGACGGATCAGCCCCAGCATTTT. The chain links TRBV6-1 to TRBJ1-5, with no clear D. Germline CDR1 reads MNHNS; CDR2 reads SASEGT. This CDR3 is 13 amino acids long. V gave up 7 bases and J gave up 5 bases, with 12 bases separating them.

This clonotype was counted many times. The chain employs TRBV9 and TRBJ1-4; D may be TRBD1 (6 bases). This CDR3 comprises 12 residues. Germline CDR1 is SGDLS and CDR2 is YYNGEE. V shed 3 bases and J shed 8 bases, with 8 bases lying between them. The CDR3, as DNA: TGTGCCAGCAGCGCCGACAGGGAAAAACTGTTTTTT. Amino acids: CASSADREKLFF.

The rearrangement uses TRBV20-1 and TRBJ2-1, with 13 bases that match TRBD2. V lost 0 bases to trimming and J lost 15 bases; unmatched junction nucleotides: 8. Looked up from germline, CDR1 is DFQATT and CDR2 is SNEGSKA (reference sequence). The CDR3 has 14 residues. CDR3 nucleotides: TGCAGTGCTAGAGAGGGACTAGCGGGATTCTTTTGGTTCTTC. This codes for CSAREGLAGFFWFF.

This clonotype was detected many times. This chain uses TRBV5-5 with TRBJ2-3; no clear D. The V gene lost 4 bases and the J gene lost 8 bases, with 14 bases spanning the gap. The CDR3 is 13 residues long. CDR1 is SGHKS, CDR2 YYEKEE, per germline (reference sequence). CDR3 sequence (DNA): TGTGCCAGCAGCACCCTCTTGCCACGTACGCAGTATTTT. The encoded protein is CASSTLLPRTQYF.

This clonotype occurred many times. The CDR3 region has the DNA TGTGCCAGCCGCGGCCAACACAGGGCCTCTGGAAACACCATATATTTT. Its translation: CASRGQHRASGNTIYF. The chain links TRBV6-1 to TRBJ1-3; D might be TRBD1 (6 bases). The CDR3 extends over 16 amino acids. V gave up 8 bases and J gave up 0 bases, with 17 bases separating them. Germline V gene data show CDR1 as MNHNS and CDR2 as SASEGT.

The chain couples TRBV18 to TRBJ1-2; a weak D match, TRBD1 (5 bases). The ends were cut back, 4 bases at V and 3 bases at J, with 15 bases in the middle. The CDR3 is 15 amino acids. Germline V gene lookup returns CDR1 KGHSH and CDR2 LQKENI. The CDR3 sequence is CASSLRGQGDYGYTF. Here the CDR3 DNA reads TGTGCCAGCTCACTCCGAGGGCAGGGCGACTATGGCTACACCTTC.

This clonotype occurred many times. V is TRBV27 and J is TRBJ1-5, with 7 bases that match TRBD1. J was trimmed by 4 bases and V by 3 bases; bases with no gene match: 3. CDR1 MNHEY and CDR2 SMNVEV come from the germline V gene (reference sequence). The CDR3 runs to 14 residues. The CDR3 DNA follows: TGTGCCAGCAGTTTCGGGACAGCTAATCAGCCCCAGCATTTT. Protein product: CASSFGTANQPQHF.

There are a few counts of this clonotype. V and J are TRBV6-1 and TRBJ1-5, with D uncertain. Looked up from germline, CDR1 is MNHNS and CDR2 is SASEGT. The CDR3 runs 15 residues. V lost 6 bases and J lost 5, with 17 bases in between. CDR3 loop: CASRGWPGSDQPQHF. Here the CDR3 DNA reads TGTGCCAGCAGGGGGTGGCCGGGGAGCGATCAGCCCCAGCATTTT.

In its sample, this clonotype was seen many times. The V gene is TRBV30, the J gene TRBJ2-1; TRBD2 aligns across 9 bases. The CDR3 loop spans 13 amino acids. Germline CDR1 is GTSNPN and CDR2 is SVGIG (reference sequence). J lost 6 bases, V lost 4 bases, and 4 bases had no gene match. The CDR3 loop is CAWTAGGRNEQFF. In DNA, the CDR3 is TGTGCCTGGACAGCGGGAGGTCGCAATGAGCAGTTCTTC.

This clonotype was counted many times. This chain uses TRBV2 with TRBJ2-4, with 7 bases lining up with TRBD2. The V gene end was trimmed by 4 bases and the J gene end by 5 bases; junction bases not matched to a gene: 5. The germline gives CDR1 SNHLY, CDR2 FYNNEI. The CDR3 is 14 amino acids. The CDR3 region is CASSVGRGQNIQYF. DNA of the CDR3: TGTGCCAGCAGTGTAGGGAGGGGACAAAACATTCAGTACTTC.

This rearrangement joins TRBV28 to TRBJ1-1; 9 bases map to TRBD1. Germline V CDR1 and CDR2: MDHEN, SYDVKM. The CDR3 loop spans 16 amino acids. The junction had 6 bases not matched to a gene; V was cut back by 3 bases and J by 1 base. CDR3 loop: CASSLDRGNQNTEAFF. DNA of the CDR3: TGTGCCAGCAGTTTGGACAGGGGAAATCAGAACACTGAAGCTTTCTTT.

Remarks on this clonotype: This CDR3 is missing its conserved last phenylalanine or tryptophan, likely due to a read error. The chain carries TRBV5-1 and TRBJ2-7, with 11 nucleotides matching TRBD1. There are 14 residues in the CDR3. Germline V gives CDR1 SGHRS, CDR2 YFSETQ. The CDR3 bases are TGCGCCGGCAGCGGACAGGGGGCCTCCTACGAGCAGTACTCC. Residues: CAGSGQGASYEQYS.

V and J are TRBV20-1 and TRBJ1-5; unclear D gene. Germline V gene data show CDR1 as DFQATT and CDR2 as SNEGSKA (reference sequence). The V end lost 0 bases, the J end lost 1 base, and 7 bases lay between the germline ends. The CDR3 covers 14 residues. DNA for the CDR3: TGCAGTGCTAGAGAATTCGGGAGCAATCAGCCCCAGCATTTT. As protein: CSAREFGSNQPQHF.

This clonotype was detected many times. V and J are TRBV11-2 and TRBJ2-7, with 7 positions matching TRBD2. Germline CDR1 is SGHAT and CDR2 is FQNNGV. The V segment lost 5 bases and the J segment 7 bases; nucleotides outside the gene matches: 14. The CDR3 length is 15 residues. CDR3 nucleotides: TGTGCCAGCAGCGCGAGACTAGCAGTCCGTTGGGAGCAGTACTTC. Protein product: CASSARLAVRWEQYF.

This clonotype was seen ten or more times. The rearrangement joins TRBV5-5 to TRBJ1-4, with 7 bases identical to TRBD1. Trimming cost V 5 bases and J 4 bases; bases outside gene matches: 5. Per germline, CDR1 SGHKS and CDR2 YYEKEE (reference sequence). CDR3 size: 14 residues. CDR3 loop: CASRPGQNNEKLFF. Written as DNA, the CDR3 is TGTGCCAGCAGGCCGGGACAGAATAATGAAAAACTGTTTTTT.

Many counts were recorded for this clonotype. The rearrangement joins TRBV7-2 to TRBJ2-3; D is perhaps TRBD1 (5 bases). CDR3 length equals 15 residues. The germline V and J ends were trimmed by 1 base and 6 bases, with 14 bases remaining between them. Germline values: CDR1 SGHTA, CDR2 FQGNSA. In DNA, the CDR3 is TGTGCCAGCAGCTTAGATGCAGGGAAGTCGGATACGCAGTATTTT. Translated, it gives CASSLDAGKSDTQYF. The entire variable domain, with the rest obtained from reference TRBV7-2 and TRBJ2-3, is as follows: GAGVSQSPSNKVTEKGKDVELRCDPISGHTALYWYRQSLGQGLEFLIYFQGNSAPDKSGLPSDRFSAERTGGSVSTLTIQRTQQEDSAVYLCASSLDAGKSDTQYFGPGTRLTVL.

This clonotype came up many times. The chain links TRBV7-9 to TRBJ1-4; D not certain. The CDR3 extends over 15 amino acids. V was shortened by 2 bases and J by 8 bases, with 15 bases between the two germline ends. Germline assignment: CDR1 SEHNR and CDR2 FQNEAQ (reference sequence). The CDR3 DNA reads TGTGCCAGCAGCTTAAAAGGTAGCCCAACCGAAAAACTGTTTTTT. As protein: CASSLKGSPTEKLFF.